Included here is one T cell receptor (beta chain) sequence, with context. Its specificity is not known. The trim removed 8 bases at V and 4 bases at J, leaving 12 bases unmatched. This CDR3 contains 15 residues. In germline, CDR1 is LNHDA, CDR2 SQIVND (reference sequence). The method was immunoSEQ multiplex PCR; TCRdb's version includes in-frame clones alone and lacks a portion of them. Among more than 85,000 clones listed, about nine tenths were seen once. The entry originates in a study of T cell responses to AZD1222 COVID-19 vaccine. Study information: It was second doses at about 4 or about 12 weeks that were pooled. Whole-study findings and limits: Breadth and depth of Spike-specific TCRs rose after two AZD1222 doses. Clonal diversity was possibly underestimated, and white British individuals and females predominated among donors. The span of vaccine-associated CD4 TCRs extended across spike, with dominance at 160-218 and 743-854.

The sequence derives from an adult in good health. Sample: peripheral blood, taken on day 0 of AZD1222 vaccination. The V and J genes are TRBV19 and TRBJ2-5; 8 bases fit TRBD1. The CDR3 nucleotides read TGTGCCAGTTCACCCGGACAGGGCGGAGGAGAGACCCAGTACTTC. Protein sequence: CASSPGQGGGETQYF.